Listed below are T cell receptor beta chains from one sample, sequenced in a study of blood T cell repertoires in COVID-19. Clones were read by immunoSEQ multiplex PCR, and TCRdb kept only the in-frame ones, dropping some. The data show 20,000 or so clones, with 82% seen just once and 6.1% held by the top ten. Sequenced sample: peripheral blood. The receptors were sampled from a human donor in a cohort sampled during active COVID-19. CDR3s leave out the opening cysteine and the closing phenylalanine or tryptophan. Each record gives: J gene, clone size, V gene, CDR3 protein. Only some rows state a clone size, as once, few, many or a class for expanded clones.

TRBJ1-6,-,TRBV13,ASSLAGGSNSPLH
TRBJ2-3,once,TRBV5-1,ASTPDSPDTQY
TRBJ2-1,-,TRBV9,ASSVVLGHEQF
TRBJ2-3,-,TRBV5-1,ASRGGGATSTDTQY
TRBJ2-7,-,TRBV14,ASSWGAYEQY
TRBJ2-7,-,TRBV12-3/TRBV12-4,ASSLYGEGEQY
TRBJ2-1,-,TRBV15,ATSREQGSYNEQF
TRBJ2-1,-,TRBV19,ASSMDRSVRRNEQF
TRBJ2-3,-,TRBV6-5,ASSYWREGRDTQY
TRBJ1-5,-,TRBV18,ASSSGQVQPQH
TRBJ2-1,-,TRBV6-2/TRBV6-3,ASSWSGATDEQF
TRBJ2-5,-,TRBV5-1,ASSWTVEETQY
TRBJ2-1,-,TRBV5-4,ASSFKNEQF
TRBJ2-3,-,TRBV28,ASSSSGDSTDTQY
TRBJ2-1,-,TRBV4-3,ASSQQTGSPYNEQF
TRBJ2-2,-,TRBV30,AWSVGVATPI
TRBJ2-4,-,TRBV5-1,ASTGQGNIQY
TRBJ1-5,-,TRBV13,ASSNRTSLYSNQPQH
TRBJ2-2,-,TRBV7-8,ASSLVAGGTGELF
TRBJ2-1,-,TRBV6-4,ASSPIGTSGAMKQF
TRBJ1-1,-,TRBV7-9,ASSRQGLNTEAF
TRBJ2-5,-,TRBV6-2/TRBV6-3,ASSLSRRETQY
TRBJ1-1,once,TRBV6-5,ASSYGGTNTEAF
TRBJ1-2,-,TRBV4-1,ASSQDPQINYGYT
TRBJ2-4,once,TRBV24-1,ATSPGGQAKNIQY
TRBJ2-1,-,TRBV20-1,SASWVASEQF
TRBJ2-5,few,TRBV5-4,ASSDRTRAEY
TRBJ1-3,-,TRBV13,ASSSTTGPLSGNTIY
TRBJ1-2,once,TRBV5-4,ASSLDAYGYT
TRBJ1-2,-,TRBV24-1,ATSDPGQGYYGYT
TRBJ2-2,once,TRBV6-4,ASSEVGTGELF
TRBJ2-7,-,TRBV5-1,ASSFYPDRDRYEQY
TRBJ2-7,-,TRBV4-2,ASSQETSGSYEQY
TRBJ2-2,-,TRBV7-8,ASSLAGRVGGELF
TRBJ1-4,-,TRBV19,ASSYGTGPEKLF
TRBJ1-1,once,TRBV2,ASSVGMNTEAF
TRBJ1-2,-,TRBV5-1,ASSLPQGPFAHGYT
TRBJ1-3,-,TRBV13,ASRSLGAPGNTIY
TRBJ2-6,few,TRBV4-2,ASSQDVTSGANVLT
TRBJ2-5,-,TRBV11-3,ASSLSSGYQETQY
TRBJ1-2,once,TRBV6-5,ASSYSRWGSLYGYT
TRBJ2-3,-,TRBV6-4,ASSAGATDTQY
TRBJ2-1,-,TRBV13,ASSLGSGVHNEQF
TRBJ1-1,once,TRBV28,ASSLKAVKAF
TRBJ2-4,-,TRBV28,ASSTPSGNVGNIQY
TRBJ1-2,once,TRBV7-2,ASSLGTGATANYGYT
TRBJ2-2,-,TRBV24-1,ATSGDIAEGWTGELF
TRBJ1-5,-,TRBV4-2,ASSQGTGHSNQPQH
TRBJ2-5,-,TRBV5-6,ASSFGTRDKSEQETQY
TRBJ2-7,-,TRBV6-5,ASSSRGRTYEQY
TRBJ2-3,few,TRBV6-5,ASMIDRGRDTQY
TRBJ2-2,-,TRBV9,ASSIQGAGTGELF
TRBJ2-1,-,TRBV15,ATSRDGTPYNEQF
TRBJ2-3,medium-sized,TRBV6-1,ASSDIAGAVDTQY
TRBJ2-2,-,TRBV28,ASRYAGGSGELF